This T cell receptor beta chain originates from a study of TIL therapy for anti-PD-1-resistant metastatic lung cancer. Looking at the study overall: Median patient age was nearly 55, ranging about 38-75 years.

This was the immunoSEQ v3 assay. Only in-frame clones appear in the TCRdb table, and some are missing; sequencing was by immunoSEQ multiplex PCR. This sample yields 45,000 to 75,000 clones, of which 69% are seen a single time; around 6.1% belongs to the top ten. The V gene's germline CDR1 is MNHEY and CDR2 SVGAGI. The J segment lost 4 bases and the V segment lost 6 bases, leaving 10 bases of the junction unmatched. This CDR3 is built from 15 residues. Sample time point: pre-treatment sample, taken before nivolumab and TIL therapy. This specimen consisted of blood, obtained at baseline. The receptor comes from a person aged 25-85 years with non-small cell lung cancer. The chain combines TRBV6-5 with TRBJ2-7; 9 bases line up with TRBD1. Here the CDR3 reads CASRSLGQGGYEQYF. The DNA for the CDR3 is TGTGCCAGCAGGAGCCTGGGACAGGGTGGTTACGAGCAGTACTTC.